This passage covers 12 T cell receptor beta chains from one sample sequenced in a study of PD-1 blockade in classical Hodgkin lymphoma. All patients experienced relapse after autologous stem cell transplantation, and brentuximab vedotin exposure was variable. Sequencing used immunoSEQ multiplex PCR; TCRdb keeps in-frame clones, though not all of them. The table shows more than 15,000 clones, with around three fifths occurring only once. The sample consisted of peripheral blood mononuclear cells (PBMCs), taken before the second cycle of nivolumab. These receptors originate from a human donor with classical Hodgkin lymphoma.

The chain uses TRBV18 and TRBJ2-4, with D unclear. The CDR3 length is 13 residues. Germline V lookup: CDR1 KGHSH, CDR2 LQKENI. Trimming removed 3 bases from V and 1 base from J, with 4 bases in between. The CDR3 protein is CASSPAAKNIQYF. CDR3 nucleotides: TGTGCCAGCTCACCCGCCGCCAAAAACATTCAGTACTTC.

This chain connects TRBV27 to TRBJ2-1; 8 nucleotides align to TRBD1. The V segment lost 5 bases and the J segment 7 bases; nucleotides outside the gene matches: 7. The CDR3 has 14 amino acids. In germline, CDR1 is MNHEY, CDR2 SMNVEV (reference sequence). The CDR3 DNA reads TGTGCCAGCAGTCGTGGGACAGGTGGTAATGAGCAGTTCTTC. Its protein is CASSRGTGGNEQFF.

This clone is a singleton in its sample. The J gene is TRBJ2-3, the V gene TRBV5-4; D not resolved. This CDR3 is built from 11 residues. From germline, CDR1 is SGHNT and CDR2 YYREEE (reference sequence). Trimming left V 3 bases short and J 2 bases short, with 1 base between. CDR3 loop: CASSSTDTQYF. The CDR3 DNA follows: TGTGCCAGCAGCTCCACAGATACGCAGTATTTT.

The J gene is TRBJ2-2, the V gene TRBV2, with unresolved D. Germline V gene lookup returns CDR1 SNHLY and CDR2 FYNNEI. The CDR3 has 15 amino acids. V shed 2 bases and J shed 3 bases, with 10 bases lying between them. The CDR3 loop reads CASSEYTPYTGELFF. In DNA form, the CDR3 reads TGTGCCAGCAGTGAATATACCCCTTACACCGGGGAGCTGTTTTTT.

The J gene is TRBJ1-6, the V gene TRBV6-1; the D is unclear. The germline CDR1 and CDR2 sequences are MNHNS and SASEGT. This CDR3 contains 15 residues. V dropped 6 bases and J dropped 7 bases, with 16 bases sitting between them. In DNA form, the CDR3 reads TGTGCCAGCAGAGAGACCGGGGTTTGGAATTCACCCCTCCACTTT. Translation: CASRETGVWNSPLHF.

In this sample, this clone turned up once. The chain couples TRBV2 to TRBJ2-5; D not certain. CDR3 length: 11 residues. With 4 bases removed from V and 5 bases from J, the gap between germline ends came to 5 bases. The germline CDR1 and CDR2 sequences are SNHLY and FYNNEI. The CDR3 loop reads CASSALETQYF. The DNA for the CDR3 is TGTGCCAGCAGTGCCCTGGAGACCCAGTACTTC.

The chain uses TRBV7-6 and TRBJ2-1, with D possibly matching TRBD1 (6 bases). The CDR3 is 12 residues long. V lost 5 bases and J lost 8, with 10 bases in between. Germline CDR1 SGHVS, CDR2 FNYEAQ. This chain's CDR3 is CASSEQGDEQFF. The DNA for the CDR3 is TGTGCCAGCAGCGAACAGGGTGATGAGCAGTTCTTC. The whole variable domain, filled in from reference TRBV7-6 and TRBJ2-1, reads GAGVSQSPRYKVTKRGQDVALRCDPISGHVSLYWYRQALGQGPEFLTYFNYEAQQDKSGLPNDRFSAERPEGSISTLTIQRTEQRDSAMYRCASSEQGDEQFFGPGTRLTVL.

The V call is TRBV27, the J call TRBJ2-1, with 8 bases aligning to TRBD2. This CDR3 has 15 amino acids. V lost 1 base to trimming and J lost 8 bases; unmatched junction nucleotides: 7. The germline gives CDR1 MNHEY, CDR2 SMNVEV (reference sequence). CDR3 sequence reads: CASSLWSSGFDEQFF. For the CDR3, the DNA is TGTGCCAGCAGTTTATGGTCTAGCGGGTTCGATGAGCAGTTCTTC.

In DNA form, the CDR3 reads TGTGCCAGCAGTGAATGGGCAGGAACCGGGGAGCTGTTTTTT. Protein product: CASSEWAGTGELFF. The chain employs TRBV2 and TRBJ2-2; D uncertain. CDR3 size: 14 residues. Germline assignment: CDR1 SNHLY and CDR2 FYNNEI. Trimming removed 2 bases from V and 5 bases from J, with 9 bases in between.

The V and J genes are TRBV27 and TRBJ2-1, with D possibly being TRBD2 (6 bases). Germline V CDR1 and CDR2: MNHEY, SMNVEV (reference sequence). CDR3 length: 17 residues. Trimming left V 4 bases short and J 0 bases short, with 16 bases between. The DNA for the CDR3 is TGTGCCAGCAGTTCCCCTTATGCCGGGAGCTCCTACAATGAGCAGTTCTTC. Encoded protein: CASSSPYAGSSYNEQFF.

V is TRBV5-6 and J is TRBJ2-7; 10 nucleotides line up with TRBD1. The germline CDR1 and CDR2 sequences are SGHDT and YYEEEE. This CDR3 spans 15 amino acids. The junction had 6 bases not matched to a gene; V was cut back by 3 bases and J by 3 bases. The CDR3, as DNA: TGTGCCAGCAGCTCGGGACAGGGGACATACTACGAGCAGTACTTC. Amino acid sequence: CASSSGQGTYYEQYF. The variable domain in full, with the rest retrieved from reference TRBV5-6 and TRBJ2-7, is DAGVTQSPTHLIKTRGQQVTLRCSPKSGHDTVSWYQQALGQGPQFIFQYYEEEERQRGNFPDRFSGHQFPNYSSELNVNALLLGDSALYLCASSSGQGTYYEQYFGPGTRLTVT.

This clone was seen just once. J is TRBJ2-3 and V is TRBV11-2; 9 positions agree with TRBD2. The CDR3 contains 18 residues. V lost 7 bases and J lost 6; bases outside the gene matches: 20. Germline loops: CDR1 SGHAT, CDR2 FQNNGV. The CDR3 bases are TGTGCCAGCACCCAGCGGACCGGTAGTAGCGGGAGTTTGGATACGCAGTATTTT. This codes for CASTQRTGSSGSLDTQYF.